This TCR beta chain was observed in a study of T cell repertoires in cytomegalovirus infection (dated by TCRdb to the late 2010s). Turning to the overall study: The peptide stimulations were aimed at well-studied HLA-B-restricted epitopes as well as recently identified HLA-C-restricted CMV epitopes, whose presentation resists viral immunomodulation. The HLA type of each donor mattered for the analysis, because public TCR beta signatures pointed to carriage of CMV infection along with the matching HLA type. On the study overall, not on this receptor specifically: Carriers of CMV infection plus the relevant HLA type were discriminated by the cumulative frequency of public TCR beta family members in the study cohort and in an independent roughly 340-donor cohort. The ex vivo response was dominated by HLA-C-restricted CMV-specific TCR beta clonotypes, and the single most frequent clonotype in two of eight donors was supplied by these HLA-C-restricted clonotypes.

The run used an Illumina HiSeq 1500. The public sequencing data were trimmed at Q25 with fastp and processed into clonotypes with MiXCR by TCRdb, which kept only in-frame beta chains. Merged by CDR3 protein, the rows form single entries marked with the most common genes and DNA. The sample includes 250,000 to 400,000 distinct CDR3 sequences, with around 25% observed a single time. The biggest ten clones account for about 14% of the sample. Note on this clonotype: What antigen it recognizes has not been identified. No quality values exist for individual bases; no much larger clone is one base distant.

The CDR3 has 19 amino acids, counting the end cysteine and phenylalanine. Only CDR3 DNA remains: 57 bases, in frame from the first base. According to the germline V gene, CDR1 reads SGHVS and CDR2 reads FQNEAQ. V trim: 1 base; J trim: 3 bases; unmatched bases: 12. Per the publication, the treatment or condition label means: in vitro stimulation with specific CMV peptide epitopes to enrich CMV-specific T cells. Sequences were derived from cultured PBMCs, sampled from culture after CMV antigen stimulation. The origin of this receptor is a human donor in good health (CMV status not recorded). Some clones in this sample may be carry-over from other donors' samples. The chain links TRBV7-8 with TRBJ1-4; the central 9 bases match TRBD1. In nucleotides, the sequence is TGTGCCAGCAGCTTAGTCCACAGGGGGCGAAGCCTTTCTAATGAAAAACTGTTTTTT. Its protein product is CASSLVHRGRSLSNEKLFF. With all but the CDR3 taken from the reference TRBV7-8 and TRBJ1-4 genes, the full variable domain is: GAGVSQSPRYKVAKRGQDVALRCDPISGHVSLFWYQQALGQGPEFLTYFQNEAQLDKSGLPSDRFFAERPEGSVSTLKIQRTQQEDSAVYLCASSLVHRGRSLSNEKLFFGSGTQLSVL.